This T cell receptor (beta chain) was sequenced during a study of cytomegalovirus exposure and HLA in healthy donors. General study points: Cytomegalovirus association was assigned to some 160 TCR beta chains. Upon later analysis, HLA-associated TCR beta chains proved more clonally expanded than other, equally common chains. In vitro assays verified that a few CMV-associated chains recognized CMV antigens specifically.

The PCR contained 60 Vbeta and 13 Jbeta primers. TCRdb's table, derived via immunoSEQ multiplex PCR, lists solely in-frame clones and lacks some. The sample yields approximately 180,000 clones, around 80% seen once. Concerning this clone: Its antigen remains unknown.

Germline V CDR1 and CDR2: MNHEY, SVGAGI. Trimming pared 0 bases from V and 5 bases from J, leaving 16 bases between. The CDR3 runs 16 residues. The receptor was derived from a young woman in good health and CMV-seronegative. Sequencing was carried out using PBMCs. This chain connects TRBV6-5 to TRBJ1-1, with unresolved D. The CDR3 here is CASSYSGRPNHTEAFF. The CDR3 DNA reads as TGTGCCAGCAGTTACTCAGGCAGGCCCAACCATACTGAAGCTTTCTTT.